These 30 T cell receptor beta chains were sequenced from one sample in a study of OX40 agonist ivuxolimab in advanced cancers. Measured with immunoSEQ multiplex PCR; TCRdb has only the in-frame clones, and not every one. This sample carries 65,000 to 90,000 clones, approximately 90% of them seen once, and the ten largest clones take about 7.1%. Here the sequenced sample was CD4+ or CD8+ T cells sorted from blood, taken in a trial of the OX40 agonist ivuxolimab. The receptors originated from an adult with an advanced solid tumor such as melanoma, head and neck, liver or kidney cancer.

The chain joins TRBV9 to TRBJ2-3, with 12 bases lining up with TRBD2. The CDR3 is 16 residues long. Trimming cost V 2 bases and J 0 bases; bases outside gene matches: 1. The germline V gene encodes CDR1 SGDLS and CDR2 YYNGEE. CDR3 sequence (DNA): TGTGCCAGCAGCGTCACTAGCGGGGGGAGCACAGATACGCAGTATTTT. Its protein is CASSVTSGGSTDTQYF.

The chain employs TRBV5-1 and TRBJ1-5; 7 positions match TRBD1. The V gene's germline CDR1 is SGHRS and CDR2 YFSETQ. V dropped 2 bases and J dropped 7; count of bases not matched to a gene: 6. The CDR3 is 14 residues long. The CDR3 loop reads CASSLGGGDQPQHF. For the CDR3, the DNA is TGCGCCAGCAGCTTAGGAGGGGGCGACCAGCCCCAGCATTTT.

V and J are TRBV6-5 and TRBJ2-7; 7 positions agree with TRBD1. Germline CDR1 reads MNHEY; CDR2 reads SVGAGI. J was trimmed by 0 bases and V by 6 bases; bases with no gene match: 5. CDR3 size: 14 residues. CDR3: CASSEGAYSYEQYF. The CDR3, as DNA: TGTGCCAGCAGCGAGGGGGCTTACTCCTACGAGCAGTACTTC.

V usage is TRBV6-6 and J usage is TRBJ1-2; D is possibly TRBD1 (6 bases). Germline V gene lookup returns CDR1 MNHNY and CDR2 SVGAGI (reference sequence). This CDR3 has 14 amino acids. Trimming stripped 0 bases from V and 1 base from J, with 6 bases between. The CDR3 bases are TGTGCCAGCAGTTACTCGGACAGTAACTATGGCTACACCTTC. It translates to CASSYSDSNYGYTF.

This chain joins TRBV5-6 and TRBJ2-7; the D is unclear. Germline V gene sequence: CDR1 SGHDT, CDR2 YYEEEE. Trimming pared 3 bases from V and 5 bases from J, leaving 15 bases between. The CDR3 sequence is 14 residues long. The CDR3 DNA is TGTGCCAGCAGCTATGTGGGGTCCATCAACGAGCAGTACTTC. It encodes CASSYVGSINEQYF. Looking up the rest from reference TRBV5-6 and TRBJ2-7 gives the full variable domain: DAGVTQSPTHLIKTRGQQVTLRCSPKSGHDTVSWYQQALGQGPQFIFQYYEEEERQRGNFPDRFSGHQFPNYSSELNVNALLLGDSALYLCASSYVGSINEQYFGPGTRLTVT.

The chain is built from TRBV7-6 and TRBJ2-5; D is unclear. The germline V and J ends were trimmed by 1 base and 0 bases, with 6 bases remaining between them. The germline V gene has CDR1 SGHVS and CDR2 FNYEAQ. This CDR3 contains 14 residues. The CDR3 sequence is CASSLVPNQETQYF. In nucleotides, the CDR3 is TGTGCCAGCAGCTTAGTACCGAACCAAGAGACCCAGTACTTC.

Only a few counts were recorded for this clone. An end of the junction differs from the germline gene, which may be a read error. V is TRBV6-4 and J is TRBJ2-2; no definite D call. This CDR3 is 14 amino acids long. Germline-derived CDR1 and CDR2 are MRHNA and SNTAGT. CDR3 loop: CASSYSSGTGELFF. The CDR3 DNA follows: TGTGCCAGCAGTTACTCGTCGGGCACCGGGGAGCTGTTTTTT.

The chain couples TRBV4-1 to TRBJ2-5, with 11 bases aligning to TRBD2. This CDR3 is 18 amino acids long. J was trimmed by 0 bases and V by 0 bases; bases with no gene match: 6. Germline loops: CDR1 MGHRA, CDR2 YSYEKL. The CDR3 sequence: CASSQDRLAGPYQETQYF. CDR3 nucleotide sequence: TGCGCCAGCAGCCAAGATCGACTAGCGGGGCCGTACCAAGAGACCCAGTACTTC.

CDR3 bases: TGTGCCAGCAGTTTATCGAACCCCCCCTACAATGAGCAGTTCTTC. It yields the protein CASSLSNPPYNEQFF. The chain is built from TRBV27 and TRBJ2-1; D not resolved. Germline CDR1 is MNHEY and CDR2 is SMNVEV (reference sequence). This CDR3 has 15 residues. V lost 0 bases and J lost 2, with 8 bases in between.

The chain carries TRBV14 and TRBJ1-2; D is unresolved. Germline V gene sequence: CDR1 SGHDN, CDR2 FVKESK. Trimming took 1 base from V and 5 from J, leaving 11 bases between them. The CDR3 consists of 14 residues. CDR3 in amino acids: CASSQAAVDYGYTF. DNA of the CDR3: TGTGCCAGCAGCCAAGCGGCGGTGGATTATGGCTACACCTTC.

The rearrangement uses TRBV7-6 and TRBJ2-3; a possible D gene is TRBD1 (6 bases). The germline V gene has CDR1 SGHVS and CDR2 FNYEAQ. The CDR3 totals 16 residues. V was shortened by 1 base and J by 0 bases, with 11 bases between the two germline ends. The CDR3 coding sequence is TGTGCCAGCAGCTTAGGTCCGCAGGGGAGCACAGATACGCAGTATTTT. This encodes CASSLGPQGSTDTQYF. The full variable domain, its missing parts supplied by reference TRBV7-6 and TRBJ2-3, is GAGVSQSPRYKVTKRGQDVALRCDPISGHVSLYWYRQALGQGPEFLTYFNYEAQQDKSGLPNDRFSAERPEGSISTLTIQRTEQRDSAMYRCASSLGPQGSTDTQYFGPGTRLTVL.

The rearrangement links TRBV27 to TRBJ2-1; D is tentatively TRBD1 or TRBD2 (5 bases each). Germline assignment: CDR1 MNHEY and CDR2 SMNVEV (reference sequence). The length of the CDR3 is 14 residues. Trimming took off 7 bases at V and 3 bases at J, with 13 bases between the two ends. The CDR3 DNA sequence: TGTGCCAGCAATAGGGGAGACTACTACAATGAGCAGTTCTTC. This codes for CASNRGDYYNEQFF.

The chain is built from TRBV11-2 and TRBJ2-7, with D perhaps TRBD1 or TRBD2 (7 bases each). With 3 bases removed from V and 2 bases from J, the gap between germline ends came to 20 bases. The germline V gene encodes CDR1 SGHAT and CDR2 FQNNGV. The length of the CDR3 is 17 residues. Written as DNA, the CDR3 is TGTGCCAGCAGCTTCGGAGGGGAGGGGGCAGGGACCTACGAGCAGTACTTC. Amino acid sequence: CASSFGGEGAGTYEQYF.

The chain joins TRBV4-1 to TRBJ2-1; 8 nucleotides match TRBD2. Germline lookup yields CDR1 MGHRA and CDR2 YSYEKL. V dropped 4 bases and J dropped 0; count of bases not matched to a gene: 2. The CDR3 totals 15 residues. The CDR3 is CASSPGGASYNEQFF. DNA for the CDR3: TGCGCCAGCAGCCCGGGGGGGGCCTCCTACAATGAGCAGTTCTTC.

V is TRBV6-6 and J is TRBJ2-3, with a tentative D call TRBD2 (6 bases). V gave up 6 bases and J gave up 3 bases, with 10 bases separating them. This CDR3 has 13 amino acids. Germline CDR1 MNHNY, CDR2 SVGAGI (reference sequence). The CDR3 spells CASSSGVTDTQYF. The CDR3 DNA sequence: TGTGCCAGCAGCTCGGGGGTTACAGATACGCAGTATTTT.

The CDR3 loop is CASSSSGLEPLHF. The CDR3 nucleotides are TGCGCCAGCAGCTCGTCAGGGTTAGAACCCCTCCACTTT. The rearrangement links TRBV5-1 to TRBJ1-6; weak D call: TRBD1 (5 bases). The CDR3 consists of 13 residues. Trimming took 3 bases from V and 12 from J, leaving 13 bases between them. Germline V gives CDR1 SGHRS, CDR2 YFSETQ.

V usage is TRBV27 and J usage is TRBJ2-7, with D uncertain. The CDR3 extends over 13 amino acids. Germline V CDR1 and CDR2: MNHEY, SMNVEV (reference sequence). Trimming left V 5 bases short and J 2 bases short, with 10 bases between. CDR3 sequence: CASSIMYTYEQYF. CDR3 in DNA: TGTGCCAGCAGTATAATGTACACCTACGAGCAGTACTTC.

This clone was seen a single time. V and J are TRBV19 and TRBJ2-2; TRBD1 is a possible D gene (6 bases). Deletions cut 3 bases from V and 4 bases from J, with 24 bases between. The CDR3 contains 19 residues. Germline V gene lookup returns CDR1 LNHDA and CDR2 SQIVND (reference sequence). In nucleotides, the CDR3 is TGTGCCAGTAGTATCCGTCCAGGCGGAACAGGGTTTGGCACCGGGGAGCTGTTTTTT. This translates into CASSIRPGGTGFGTGELFF.

This clone showed up just once. The chain is built from TRBV19 and TRBJ1-1; D is unclear. Germline-derived CDR1 and CDR2 are LNHDA and SQIVND (reference sequence). Between the trimmed V and J ends, which lost 0 bases and 1 base, there was a span of 0 bases. This CDR3 is built from 12 residues. DNA of the CDR3: TGTGCCAGTAGTATAGAGAACACTGAAGCTTTCTTT. Protein: CASSIENTEAFF.

The chain employs TRBV29-1 and TRBJ2-3; 9 nucleotides line up with TRBD2. The CDR3 runs 14 residues. Losses at the gene ends were 8 bases for V and 1 base for J; bases not matched to a gene: 7. CDR1 and CDR2 from the germline V gene are SQVTM and ANQGSEA. CDR3 region: CSTAGGLGTDTQYF. Written as DNA, the CDR3 is TGCAGCACCGCGGGGGGGCTTGGCACAGATACGCAGTATTTT.

This rearrangement joins TRBV7-6 to TRBJ1-2; the match to TRBD1 covers 12 bases. With V trimmed by 4 bases and J by 10 bases, 7 bases remained unmatched. The CDR3 runs 14 residues. The germline V gene has CDR1 SGHVS and CDR2 FNYEAQ. The CDR3 bases are TGTGCCAGCAGCTCTTGGGGGACAGGGGGCGACTACACCTTC. This sequence encodes CASSSWGTGGDYTF.

A single count supports this clone. The rearrangement uses TRBV6-6 and TRBJ2-1; D is perhaps TRBD2 (6 bases). Germline V CDR1 and CDR2: MNHNY, SVGAGI (reference sequence). V lost 0 bases and J lost 5, with 14 bases in between. This CDR3 contains 16 residues. The CDR3 reads CASSYSPGSGNNEQFF. The CDR3 bases are TGTGCCAGCAGTTACTCACCGGGTAGCGGCAACAATGAGCAGTTCTTC.

The genes are TRBV7-9 and TRBJ1-2, with a tentative D call TRBD1 (6 bases). Deletions cut 3 bases from V and 8 bases from J, with 13 bases between. Germline assignment: CDR1 SEHNR and CDR2 FQNEAQ (reference sequence). The CDR3 loop spans 13 amino acids. In DNA, the CDR3 is TGTGCCAGCAGCTTTCTCGCGGGGGGCGGCTACACCTTC. Its protein is CASSFLAGGGYTF.

The chain has TRBV9 and TRBJ2-2; 8 nucleotides agree with TRBD1. The CDR3 runs to 15 residues. V gave up 3 bases and J gave up 9 bases; unmatched junction bases: 10. Germline V gene sequence: CDR1 SGDLS, CDR2 YYNGEE. CDR3 DNA sequence: TGTGCCAGCAGCGCCGTCGGACAGGGTACCAGGGAGCTGTTTTTT. Its protein is CASSAVGQGTRELFF.

The rearrangement links TRBV13 to TRBJ2-5, with 9 positions matching TRBD1. Germline CDR1 PRHDT, CDR2 FYEKMQ (reference sequence). The CDR3 has 13 residues. The trim removed 4 bases at V and 4 bases at J, leaving 1 base unmatched. CDR3 protein: CASSSGQGETQYF. As DNA, the CDR3 is TGTGCCAGCAGCTCGGGACAGGGAGAGACCCAGTACTTC.

This chain joins TRBV12-5 and TRBJ2-5, with 12 bases aligning to TRBD1. The CDR3 runs to 15 residues. V shed 4 bases, J shed 4 bases, and the junction held 4 bases outside the gene matches. Germline V gene sequence: CDR1 LGHNT, CDR2 FRNRAP. Here the CDR3 DNA reads TGTGCTAGTGGTTGGGACAGGGGGCAACGAGAGACCCAGTACTTC. It translates to CASGWDRGQRETQYF.

The count of this clone is one. The rearrangement uses TRBV7-9 and TRBJ2-1; D is possibly TRBD2 (6 bases). The CDR3 spans 15 residues. The V end was cut by 4 bases, the J end by 8 bases, with 18 bases between. Germline V gene sequence: CDR1 SEHNR, CDR2 FQNEAQ (reference sequence). The CDR3 DNA is TGTGCCAGCAGCTCTCAGGGAGGCCGCGGGGATGAGCAGTTCTTC. It specifies CASSSQGGRGDEQFF.

The chain uses TRBV5-1 and TRBJ2-5, with 7 bases matching TRBD1. CDR1 SGHRS and CDR2 YFSETQ come from the germline V gene. Losses at the gene ends were 0 bases for V and 1 base for J; bases not matched to a gene: 0. This CDR3 comprises 14 residues. CDR3 sequence reads: CASSLGQGQETQYF. In DNA, the CDR3 is TGCGCCAGCAGCTTGGGACAGGGCCAAGAGACCCAGTACTTC.

The V gene is TRBV4-1, the J gene TRBJ1-6; D uncertain. The CDR3 spans 14 residues. V gave up 1 base and J gave up 7 bases, with 8 bases separating them. Germline loops: CDR1 MGHRA, CDR2 YSYEKL. CDR3 sequence: CASSQVSGNSPLHF. In DNA, the CDR3 is TGCGCCAGCAGCCAAGTTTCCGGCAATTCACCCCTCCACTTT.

This clone was detected once. V gene TRBV7-8 combines with J gene TRBJ1-4, with TRBD1 identical over 10 bases. V gave up 4 bases and J gave up 7 bases; unmatched junction bases: 6. The CDR3 spans 15 residues. CDR1 is SGHVS, CDR2 FQNEAQ, per germline. In DNA, the CDR3 is TGTGCCAGCAGCTCGATGACAGGGGGCTCTGAAAAACTGTTTTTT. Encoded protein: CASSSMTGGSEKLFF.